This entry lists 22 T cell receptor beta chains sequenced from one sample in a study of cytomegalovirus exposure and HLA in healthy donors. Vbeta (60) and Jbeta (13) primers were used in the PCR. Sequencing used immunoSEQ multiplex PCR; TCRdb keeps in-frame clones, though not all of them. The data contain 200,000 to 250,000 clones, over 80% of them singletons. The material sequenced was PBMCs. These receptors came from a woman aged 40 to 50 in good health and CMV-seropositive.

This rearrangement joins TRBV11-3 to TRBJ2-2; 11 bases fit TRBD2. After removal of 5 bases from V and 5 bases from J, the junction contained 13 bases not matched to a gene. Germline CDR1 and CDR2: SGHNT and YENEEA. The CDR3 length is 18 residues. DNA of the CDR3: TGTGCCAGCAGCACCCCGGGGAGCCGGACTAGCGGGACCGGGGAGCTGTTTTTT. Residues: CASSTPGSRTSGTGELFF.

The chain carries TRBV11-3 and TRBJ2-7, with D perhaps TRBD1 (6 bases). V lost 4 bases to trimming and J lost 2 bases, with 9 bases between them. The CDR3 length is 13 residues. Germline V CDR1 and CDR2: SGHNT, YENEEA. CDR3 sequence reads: CASSSRQAYEQYF. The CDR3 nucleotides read TGTGCCAGCAGCTCTCGACAGGCCTACGAGCAGTACTTC.

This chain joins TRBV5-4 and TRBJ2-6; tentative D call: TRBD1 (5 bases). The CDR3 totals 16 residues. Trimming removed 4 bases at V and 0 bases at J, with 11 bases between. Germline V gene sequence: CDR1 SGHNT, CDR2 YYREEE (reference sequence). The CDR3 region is CASSLQRGSGANVLTF. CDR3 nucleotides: TGTGCCAGCAGCCTGCAAAGGGGCTCTGGGGCCAACGTCCTGACTTTC.

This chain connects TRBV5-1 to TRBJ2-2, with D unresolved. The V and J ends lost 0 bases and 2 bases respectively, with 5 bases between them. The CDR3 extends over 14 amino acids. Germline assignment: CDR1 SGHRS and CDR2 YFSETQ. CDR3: CASSLALNTGELFF. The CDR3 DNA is TGCGCCAGCAGCTTGGCACTCAACACCGGGGAGCTGTTTTTT.

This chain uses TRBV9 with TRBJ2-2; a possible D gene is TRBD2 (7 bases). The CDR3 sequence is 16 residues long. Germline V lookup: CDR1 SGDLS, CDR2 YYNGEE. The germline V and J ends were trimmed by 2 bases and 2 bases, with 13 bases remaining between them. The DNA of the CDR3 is TGTGCCAGCAGCGTCGGGGGGCGGACCAACACCGGGGAGCTGTTTTTT. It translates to CASSVGGRTNTGELFF.

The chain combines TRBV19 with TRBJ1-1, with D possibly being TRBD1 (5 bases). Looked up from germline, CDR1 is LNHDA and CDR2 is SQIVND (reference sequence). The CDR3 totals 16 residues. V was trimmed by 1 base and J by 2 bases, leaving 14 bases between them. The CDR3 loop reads CASSIGGRRGNTEAFF. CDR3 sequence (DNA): TGTGCCAGTAGTATAGGGGGACGGAGGGGCAACACTGAAGCTTTCTTT.

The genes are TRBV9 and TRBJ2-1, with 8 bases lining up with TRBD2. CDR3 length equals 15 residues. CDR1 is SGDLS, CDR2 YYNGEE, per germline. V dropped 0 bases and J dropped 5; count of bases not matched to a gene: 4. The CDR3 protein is CASSVASGRNNEQFF. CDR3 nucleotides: TGTGCCAGCAGCGTAGCGAGCGGGAGAAACAATGAGCAGTTCTTC.

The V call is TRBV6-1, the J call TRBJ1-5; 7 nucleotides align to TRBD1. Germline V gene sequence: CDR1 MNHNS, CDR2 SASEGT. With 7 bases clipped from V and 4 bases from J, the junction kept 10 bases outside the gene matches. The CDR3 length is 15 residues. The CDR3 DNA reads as TGTGCCAGCACCATTAGACAGGGAGTAAATCAGCCCCAGCATTTT. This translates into CASTIRQGVNQPQHF.

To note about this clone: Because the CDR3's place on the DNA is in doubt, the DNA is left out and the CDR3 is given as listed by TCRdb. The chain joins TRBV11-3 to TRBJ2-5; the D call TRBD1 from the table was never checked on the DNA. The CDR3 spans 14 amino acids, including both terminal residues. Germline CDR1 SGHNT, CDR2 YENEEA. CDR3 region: CASSFRARGYEQYF.

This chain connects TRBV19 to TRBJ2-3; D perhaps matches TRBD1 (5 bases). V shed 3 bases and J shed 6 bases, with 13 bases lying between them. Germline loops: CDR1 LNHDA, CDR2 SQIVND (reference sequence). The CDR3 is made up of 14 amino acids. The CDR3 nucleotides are TGTGCCAGTAGTATCGGCGGAAACAGGGATACGCAGTATTTT. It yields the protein CASSIGGNRDTQYF.

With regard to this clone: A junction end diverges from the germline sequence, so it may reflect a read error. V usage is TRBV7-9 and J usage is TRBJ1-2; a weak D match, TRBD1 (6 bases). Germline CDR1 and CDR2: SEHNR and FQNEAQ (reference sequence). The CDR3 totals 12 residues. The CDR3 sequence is CSSSSQGGGYTF. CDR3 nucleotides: TGTTCCAGCAGCTCACAGGGCGGTGGCTACACCTTC.

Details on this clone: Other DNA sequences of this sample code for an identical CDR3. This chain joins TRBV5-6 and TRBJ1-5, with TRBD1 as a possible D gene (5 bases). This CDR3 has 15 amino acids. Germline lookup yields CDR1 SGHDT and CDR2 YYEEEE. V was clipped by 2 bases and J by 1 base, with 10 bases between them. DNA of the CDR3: TGTGCCAGCAGCTTTAGGGGTACGAGCAATCAGCCCCAGCATTTT. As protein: CASSFRGTSNQPQHF.

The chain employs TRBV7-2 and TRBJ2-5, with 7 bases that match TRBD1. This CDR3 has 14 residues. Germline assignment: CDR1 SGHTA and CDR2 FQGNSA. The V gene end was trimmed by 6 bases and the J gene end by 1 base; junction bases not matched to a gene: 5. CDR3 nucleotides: TGTGCCAGCAGGCCCGGGACAGCCCAAGAGACCCAGTACTTC. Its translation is CASRPGTAQETQYF.

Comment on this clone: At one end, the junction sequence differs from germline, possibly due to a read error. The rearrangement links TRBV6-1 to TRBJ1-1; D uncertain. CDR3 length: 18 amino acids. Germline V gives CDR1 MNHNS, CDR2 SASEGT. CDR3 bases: TGTGCCAGCAGTGCTTACCCCCAACGCCCGGGATCGAACACTGAAGCTCTCTTT. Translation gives CASSAYPQRPGSNTEALF.

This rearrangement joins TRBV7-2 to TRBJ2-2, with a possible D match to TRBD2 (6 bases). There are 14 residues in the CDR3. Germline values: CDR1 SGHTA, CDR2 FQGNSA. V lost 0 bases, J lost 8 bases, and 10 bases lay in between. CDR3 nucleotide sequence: TGTGCCAGCAGCTTAGCGCTAGCGCCAGGGGAGCTGTTTTTT. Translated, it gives CASSLALAPGELFF.

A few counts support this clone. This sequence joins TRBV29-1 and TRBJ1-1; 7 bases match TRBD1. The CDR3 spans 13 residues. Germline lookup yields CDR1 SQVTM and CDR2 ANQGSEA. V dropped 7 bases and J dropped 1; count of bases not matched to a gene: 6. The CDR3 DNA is TGCAGCGGAAGAAACAGGGGGAACACTGAAGCTTTCTTT. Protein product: CSGRNRGNTEAFF.

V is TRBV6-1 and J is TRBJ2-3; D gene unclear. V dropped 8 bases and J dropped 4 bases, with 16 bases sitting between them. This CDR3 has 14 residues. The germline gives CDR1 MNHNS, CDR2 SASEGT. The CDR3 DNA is TGTGCCAGCGGCTTTGGGCCAGTGTCAGATACGCAGTATTTT. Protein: CASGFGPVSDTQYF.

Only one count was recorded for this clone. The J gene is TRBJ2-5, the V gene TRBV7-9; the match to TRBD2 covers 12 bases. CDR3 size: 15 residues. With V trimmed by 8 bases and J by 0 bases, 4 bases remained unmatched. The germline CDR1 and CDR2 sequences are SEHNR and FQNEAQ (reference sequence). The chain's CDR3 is CASFGTSGYQETQYF. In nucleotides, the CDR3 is TGTGCCAGCTTTGGGACTAGCGGGTACCAAGAGACCCAGTACTTC.

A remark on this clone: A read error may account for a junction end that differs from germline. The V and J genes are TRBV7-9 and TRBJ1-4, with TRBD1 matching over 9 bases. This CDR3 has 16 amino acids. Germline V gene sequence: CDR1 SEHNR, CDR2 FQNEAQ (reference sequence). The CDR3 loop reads CSSSPGDRASNEKLFF. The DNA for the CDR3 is TGTTCCAGCAGCCCCGGGGACAGGGCTTCTAATGAAAAACTGTTTTTT. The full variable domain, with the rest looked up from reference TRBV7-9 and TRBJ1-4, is DTGVSQNPRHKITKRGQNVTFRCDPISEHNRLYWYRQTLGQGPEFLTYFQNEAQLEKSRLLSDRFSAERPKGSFSTLEIQRTEQGDSAMYLCSSSPGDRASNEKLFFGSGTQLSVL.

CDR3 in amino acids: CASSLGGTSSYNEQFF. In DNA, the CDR3 is TGTGCCAGCAGCTTGGGGGGGACTAGCTCTTACAATGAGCAGTTCTTC. The V gene is TRBV4-2, the J gene TRBJ2-1; 9 bases fit TRBD2. J lost 4 bases, V lost 5 bases, and 9 bases had no gene match. CDR1 LGHNA and CDR2 YNFKEQ come from the germline V gene. This CDR3 is built from 16 residues.

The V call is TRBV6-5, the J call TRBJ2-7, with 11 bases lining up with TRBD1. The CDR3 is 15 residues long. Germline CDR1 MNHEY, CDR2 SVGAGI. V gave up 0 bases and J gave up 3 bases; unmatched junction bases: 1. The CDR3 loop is CASSYSGTGGYEQYF. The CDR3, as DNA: TGTGCCAGCAGTTACTCCGGGACAGGGGGCTACGAGCAGTACTTC.

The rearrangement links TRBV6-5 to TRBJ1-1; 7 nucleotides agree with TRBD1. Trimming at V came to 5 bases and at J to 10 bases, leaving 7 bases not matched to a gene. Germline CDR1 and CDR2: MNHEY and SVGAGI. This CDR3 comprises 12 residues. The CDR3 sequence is CASSRQGWRAFF. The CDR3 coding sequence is TGTGCCAGCAGTCGACAGGGATGGCGAGCTTTCTTT.